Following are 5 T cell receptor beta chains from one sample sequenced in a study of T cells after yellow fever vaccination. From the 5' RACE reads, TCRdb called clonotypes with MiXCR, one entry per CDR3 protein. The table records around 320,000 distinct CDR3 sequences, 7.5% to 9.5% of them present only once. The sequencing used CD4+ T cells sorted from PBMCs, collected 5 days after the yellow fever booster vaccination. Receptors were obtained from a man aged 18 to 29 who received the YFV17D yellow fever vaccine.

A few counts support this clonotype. CDR3 region: CASRANGRGNTIYF. The CDR3 nucleotides read TGTGCCAGCAGGGCGAATGGCAGAGGAAACACCATATATTTT. The V call is TRBV2, the J call TRBJ1-3; D is ambiguous. CDR1 and CDR2 from the germline V gene are SNHLY and FYNNEI. With 6 bases removed from V and 4 bases from J, the gap between germline ends came to 13 bases. The CDR3 has 14 residues.

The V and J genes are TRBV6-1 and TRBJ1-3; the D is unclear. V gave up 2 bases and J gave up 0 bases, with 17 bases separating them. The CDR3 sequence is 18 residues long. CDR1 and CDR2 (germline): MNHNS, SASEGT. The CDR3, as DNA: TGTGCCAGCAGTGAATACTGGAGGAAGGCCGCCTCTGGAAACACCATATATTTT. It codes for CASSEYWRKAASGNTIYF.

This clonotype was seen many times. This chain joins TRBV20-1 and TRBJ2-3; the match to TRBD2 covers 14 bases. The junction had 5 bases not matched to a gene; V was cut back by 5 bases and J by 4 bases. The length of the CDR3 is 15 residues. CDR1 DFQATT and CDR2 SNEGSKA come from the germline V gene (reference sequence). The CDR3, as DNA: TGCAGTGCTGGACTAGCGGGGGGTACCCCAGATACGCAGTATTTT. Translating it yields CSAGLAGGTPDTQYF.

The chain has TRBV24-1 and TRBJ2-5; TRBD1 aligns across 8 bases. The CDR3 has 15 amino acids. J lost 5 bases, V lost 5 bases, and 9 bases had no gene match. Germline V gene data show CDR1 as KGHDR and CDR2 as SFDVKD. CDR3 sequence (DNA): TGTGCCACCAGTGGAAGGACAGGGCCAGGGGAGACCCAGTACTTC. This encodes CATSGRTGPGETQYF.

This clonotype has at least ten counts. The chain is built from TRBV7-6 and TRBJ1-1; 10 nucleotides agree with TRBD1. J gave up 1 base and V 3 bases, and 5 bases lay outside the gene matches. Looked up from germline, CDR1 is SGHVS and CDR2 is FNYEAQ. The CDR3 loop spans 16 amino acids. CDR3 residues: CASSFNRQGANTEAFF. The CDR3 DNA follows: TGTGCCAGCAGCTTTAATCGACAGGGGGCGAACACTGAAGCTTTCTTT.